Following are 5 T cell receptor beta chains from one sample sequenced in a study of OX40 agonist ivuxolimab in advanced cancers. Receptors were amplified or captured by the immunoSEQ multiplex PCR assay. This is the immuneACCESS table as TCRdb keeps it, with only in-frame sequences that have V and J called. A part of the clones is gone; compared with another copy, unresolved V genes explain less than half, and the rest is unexplained. Within this sample are tens of thousands of clones, with roughly 82% of them counted one time only. The top ten clonotypes cover about 2.1% of the sample. The specimen was CD4+ or CD8+ T cells sorted from blood, collected in a trial of the OX40 agonist ivuxolimab. These receptors were collected from an adult with an advanced solid tumor such as melanoma, head and neck, liver or kidney cancer.

V and J are TRBV30 and TRBJ1-3; D not resolved. CDR3 length: 17 residues. V was pared by 0 bases and J by 1 base, with 16 bases between. Germline-derived CDR1 and CDR2 are GTSNPN and SVGIG (reference sequence). CDR3 DNA: TGTGCCTGGAGTGTTCCCTCCAATTCCAGGTCTGGAAACACCATATATTTT. Protein sequence: CAWSVPSNSRSGNTIYF. The full variable domain, its missing parts supplied by reference TRBV30 and TRBJ1-3, is SQTIHQWPATLVQPVGSPLSLECTVEGTSNPNLYWYRQAAGRGLQLLFYSVGIGQISSEVPQNLSASRPQDRQFILSSKKLLLSDSGFYLCAWSVPSNSRSGNTIYFGEGSWLTVV.

The chain combines TRBV5-4 with TRBJ2-5, with unresolved D. Trimming took 0 bases from V and 4 from J, leaving 10 bases between them. CDR1 is SGHNT, CDR2 YYREEE, per germline (reference sequence). CDR3 length: 14 residues. The CDR3 loop reads CASSLEGTRETQYF. As DNA, the CDR3 is TGTGCCAGCAGCTTGGAGGGTACGAGAGAGACCCAGTACTTC.

CDR3 loop: CASSYKTGETVYEQYF. The CDR3 DNA reads TGTGCCAGCAGTTACAAAACAGGGGAAACAGTATACGAGCAGTACTTC. The genes are TRBV27 and TRBJ2-7; 7 nucleotides align to TRBD1. Germline V gene data show CDR1 as MNHEY and CDR2 as SMNVEV (reference sequence). The CDR3 runs 16 residues. After removal of 4 bases from V and 4 bases from J, the junction contained 13 bases not matched to a gene.

J is TRBJ1-5 and V is TRBV28, with 7 bases fitting TRBD1. This CDR3 has 14 amino acids. Per germline, CDR1 MDHEN and CDR2 SYDVKM. Losses at the gene ends were 6 bases for V and 3 bases for J; bases not matched to a gene: 5. The CDR3: CASRQGLHNQPQHF. In DNA, the CDR3 is TGTGCCAGCAGACAGGGGTTGCACAATCAGCCCCAGCATTTT.

This clone was counted only a few times. The chain is built from TRBV7-9 and TRBJ1-2; D may be TRBD1 (5 bases). The CDR3 totals 14 residues. Germline V CDR1 and CDR2: SEHNR, FQNEAQ (reference sequence). With 5 bases removed from V and 3 bases from J, the gap between germline ends came to 13 bases. The CDR3 region has the DNA TGTGCCAGCAGCCTCCGGGACGGAGACTATGGCTACACCTTC. It yields the protein CASSLRDGDYGYTF.